A single sample gave rise to the 9 T cell receptor beta chains below, sequenced in a study of cytomegalovirus exposure and HLA in healthy donors. Researchers ran the PCR with 60 Vbeta and 13 Jbeta primers. Assay: immunoSEQ multiplex PCR; the TCRdb copy retains only in-frame clones and omits some. Reported are about 78,000 clones; the ten largest clones contain around 7.2%. Sequencing was performed on PBMCs. Receptor source: a female donor in good health and CMV-seropositive.

The gene calls are TRBV28 and TRBJ2-1; 16 positions match TRBD2. This CDR3 is built from 19 residues. J lost 10 bases, V lost 1 base, and 13 bases had no gene match. The germline V gene has CDR1 MDHEN and CDR2 SYDVKM. Here the CDR3 reads CASSLSLGTSGRARWEQFF. The DNA for the CDR3 is TGTGCCAGCAGTTTATCTCTTGGGACTAGCGGGAGGGCCCGGTGGGAGCAGTTCTTC.

The rearrangement uses TRBV5-4 and TRBJ2-7; 9 positions match TRBD1. With 2 bases clipped from V and 7 bases from J, the junction kept 4 bases outside the gene matches. The CDR3 length is 13 residues. CDR1 is SGHNT, CDR2 YYREEE, per germline (reference sequence). Here the CDR3 reads CASSFGQGLEQYF. In DNA form, the CDR3 reads TGTGCCAGCAGCTTTGGACAGGGGTTAGAGCAGTACTTC.

The V call is TRBV19, the J call TRBJ1-1; 11 nucleotides align to TRBD1. Germline loops: CDR1 LNHDA, CDR2 SQIVND (reference sequence). V lost 9 bases and J lost 7; bases outside the gene matches: 16. The CDR3 runs 16 residues. The CDR3 DNA reads as TGTGCCAGCCGAAAAATCCGGGACAGGGGGGATAATGAAGCTTTCTTT. It is translated as CASRKIRDRGDNEAFF.

The chain couples TRBV30 to TRBJ1-2; D unresolved. This CDR3 contains 13 residues. Per the germline V gene, CDR1 is GTSNPN and CDR2 is SVGIG (reference sequence). The V end lost 7 bases, the J end lost 1 base, and 13 bases lay between the germline ends. CDR3 residues: CAYRSRVNYGYTF. In DNA form, the CDR3 reads TGTGCCTATCGGAGTCGAGTTAACTATGGCTACACCTTC.

The chain couples TRBV4-1 to TRBJ2-1, with 10 bases identical to TRBD2. Trimming at V came to 0 bases and at J to 9 bases, leaving 8 bases not matched to a gene. CDR1 MGHRA and CDR2 YSYEKL come from the germline V gene. The CDR3 has 16 amino acids. The CDR3 sequence: CASSQDLAGAAGEQFF. DNA for the CDR3: TGCGCCAGCAGCCAAGATCTAGCGGGAGCAGCGGGTGAGCAGTTCTTC.

The V gene is TRBV18, the J gene TRBJ2-1; possible D gene TRBD2, 6 bases. Trimming removed 6 bases from V and 15 bases from J, with 21 bases in between. The CDR3 length is 13 residues. Per germline, CDR1 KGHSH and CDR2 LQKENI. The CDR3 loop reads CASSSVGVGGAFF. Written as DNA, the CDR3 is TGTGCCAGCTCCTCCGTAGGGGTAGGAGGGGCGTTCTTC.

The rearrangement links TRBV15 to TRBJ2-1; TRBD2 is a possible D gene (5 bases). Trimming removed 1 base from V and 4 bases from J, with 11 bases in between. Germline V gene data show CDR1 as LNHNV and CDR2 as YYDKDF (reference sequence). The CDR3 covers 15 residues. The CDR3 nucleotides read TGTGCCACCAGCAGAGGGGGTCGGGGATACAATGAGCAGTTCTTC. Protein product: CATSRGGRGYNEQFF.

V and J are TRBV6-1 and TRBJ1-2; 10 nucleotides line up with TRBD1. The CDR3 is made up of 16 amino acids. Germline-derived CDR1 and CDR2 are MNHNS and SASEGT. V dropped 4 bases and J dropped 4; count of bases not matched to a gene: 9. CDR3 loop: CASSGIGTGDGYGYTF. CDR3 in DNA: TGTGCCAGCAGTGGCATTGGGACAGGGGATGGCTATGGCTACACCTTC.

The rearrangement links TRBV11-3 to TRBJ2-2, with 7 bases identical to TRBD1. Germline V gene sequence: CDR1 SGHNT, CDR2 YENEEA. The CDR3 runs 15 residues. V was pared by 3 bases and J by 2 bases, with 3 bases of the junction left unmatched. The CDR3 region is CASSLGTDNTGELFF. In DNA, the CDR3 is TGTGCCAGCAGCTTGGGGACAGACAACACCGGGGAGCTGTTTTTT.